This T cell receptor beta chain was sequenced in a study of regulatory dendritic cells for organ transplantation. As concerns this clone: The antigen is undetermined.

Allogeneic regulatory or mature dendritic cells were co-cultured for roughly five days with CFSE-labeled sorted T cells at 1:10. Memory T cells were CD45RO+, naive were CD45RA+, sorted by FACS. Germline loops: CDR1 MNHEY, CDR2 SMNVEV (reference sequence). The CDR3 runs 11 residues. J was trimmed by 7 bases and V by 8 bases; bases with no gene match: 5. The repertoire was sequenced with immunoSEQ multiplex PCR; TCRdb's copy has only in-frame clones and lacks some. The data hold roughly 12,000 clones, with approximately 79% observed a single time. Findings and limits, study-wide: Mature dendritic cells appeared to drive more memory CD8+ clonal expansion than regulatory ones.

The chain couples TRBV27 to TRBJ2-7; TRBD2 agrees at 7 bases. Specimen: naive CD8+ T cells from blood cultured with regulatory dendritic cells. Subset described: CD45RA+ naive T cells. The sequence derives from a human donor in good health. The CDR3 reads CASGGGWEQYF. Written as DNA, the CDR3 is TGTGCCAGCGGGGGGGGTTGGGAGCAGTACTTC.